The 19 T cell receptor beta chains below all came from one sample that was sequenced in a study of OX40 agonist ivuxolimab in advanced cancers. Here immunoSEQ multiplex PCR was the method, and the copy in TCRdb shows in-frame clones only, minus some. The repertoire includes approximately 74,000 clones, around 90% of them detected once, and 0.5% to 0.55% sits in the top ten. Sequencing used CD4+ or CD8+ T cells sorted from blood, obtained in a trial of the OX40 agonist ivuxolimab. These receptors all come from an adult with an advanced solid tumor such as melanoma, head and neck, liver or kidney cancer.

The rearrangement uses TRBV19 and TRBJ2-4, with unresolved D. Germline-derived CDR1 and CDR2 are LNHDA and SQIVND (reference sequence). V was cut by 3 bases and J by 3 bases, with 12 bases left in between. The CDR3 consists of 15 residues. The CDR3 here is CASSIQRGGKNIQYF. CDR3 nucleotides: TGTGCCAGTAGTATCCAACGAGGTGGCAAAAACATTCAGTACTTC.

The rearrangement links TRBV6-6 to TRBJ1-2, with 7 bases aligning to TRBD1. V lost 0 bases and J lost 8; bases outside the gene matches: 9. Germline CDR1 reads MNHNY; CDR2 reads SVGAGI (reference sequence). The CDR3 is made up of 15 amino acids. CDR3 in amino acids: CASSYSTGALPGYTF. The CDR3 region has the DNA TGTGCCAGCAGTTACTCCACAGGGGCCTTACCGGGCTACACCTTC.

This clone was seen a few times. The chain carries TRBV14 and TRBJ2-1, with D possibly being TRBD2 (5 bases). The V end lost 0 bases, the J end lost 4 bases, and 10 bases lay between the germline ends. Germline lookup yields CDR1 SGHDN and CDR2 FVKESK. The CDR3 loop spans 15 amino acids. CDR3 coding DNA: TGTGCCAGCAGCCAAGATCCAGCGGCTTACAATGAGCAGTTCTTC. This gives the protein CASSQDPAAYNEQFF.

The rearrangement joins TRBV7-2 to TRBJ2-7; no reliable D call. The germline CDR1 and CDR2 sequences are SGHTA and FQGNSA. The germline V and J ends were trimmed by 1 base and 2 bases, with 9 bases remaining between them. This CDR3 comprises 14 residues. The CDR3 DNA sequence: TGTGCCAGCAGCTTAGATCTTCAGACCTACGAGCAGTACTTC. Residues: CASSLDLQTYEQYF.

V and J are TRBV15 and TRBJ1-2; D unclear. V lost 1 base and J lost 4, with 16 bases in between. Germline loops: CDR1 LNHNV, CDR2 YYDKDF (reference sequence). The CDR3 runs 16 residues. CDR3 amino acids: CATSRVEGVVGYGYTF. Here the CDR3 DNA reads TGTGCCACCAGCAGAGTCGAGGGTGTGGTGGGCTATGGCTACACCTTC.

V is TRBV15 and J is TRBJ2-1, with 7 bases fitting TRBD1. Germline V lookup: CDR1 LNHNV, CDR2 YYDKDF (reference sequence). The length of the CDR3 is 14 residues. The V gene end was trimmed by 0 bases and the J gene end by 6 bases; junction bases not matched to a gene: 2. This CDR3 reads CATSRDRDSNEQFF. CDR3 DNA sequence: TGTGCCACCAGCAGAGACCGGGACAGCAATGAGCAGTTCTTC.

This chain's CDR3 is CASSSTSDQETQYF. The DNA for the CDR3 is TGTGCCAGCAGCTCGACTAGCGACCAAGAGACCCAGTACTTC. The chain couples TRBV7-3 to TRBJ2-5; 8 nucleotides match TRBD2. Germline CDR1 and CDR2: SGHTA and FQGTGA. The J segment lost 0 bases and the V segment lost 4 bases, leaving 1 base of the junction unmatched. This CDR3 comprises 14 residues. The whole variable domain, remainder taken from reference TRBV7-3 and TRBJ2-5, is GAGVSQTPSNKVTEKGKYVELRCDPISGHTALYWYRQSLGQGPEFLIYFQGTGAADDSGLPNDRFFAVRPEGSVSTLKIQRTERGDSAVYLCASSSTSDQETQYFGPGTRLLVL.

This clone has a single count. The J gene is TRBJ2-7, the V gene TRBV6-1; D perhaps matches TRBD2 (5 bases). The V gene's germline CDR1 is MNHNS and CDR2 SASEGT. The CDR3 totals 13 residues. Trimming removed 2 bases at V and 3 bases at J, with 8 bases between. The CDR3 protein is CASSEPGDYEQYF. CDR3 sequence (DNA): TGTGCCAGCAGTGAACCCGGGGACTACGAGCAGTACTTC.

The genes are TRBV5-6 and TRBJ1-2, with 8 bases that match TRBD1. Germline trimming cut 0 bases from V and 6 bases from J; bases unmatched to any gene: 4. CDR3 length: 14 residues. Germline V gene lookup returns CDR1 SGHDT and CDR2 YYEEEE. This chain's CDR3 is CASSLVRRGHGYTF. The CDR3 DNA follows: TGTGCCAGCAGCTTGGTTCGCAGGGGGCATGGCTACACCTTC.

This clone was found a few times. The V and J genes are TRBV19 and TRBJ1-2; D call uncertain. The CDR3 has 13 residues. Trimming cost V 3 bases and J 4 bases, with 9 bases left between them. Looked up from germline, CDR1 is LNHDA and CDR2 is SQIVND (reference sequence). The CDR3 is CASSIQEAYGYTF. The DNA of the CDR3 is TGTGCCAGTAGTATTCAGGAGGCCTATGGCTACACCTTC.

The chain joins TRBV6-1 to TRBJ2-1, with D possibly TRBD1 on 5 matching bases. Looked up from germline, CDR1 is MNHNS and CDR2 is SASEGT. V lost 6 bases, J lost 9 bases, and 12 bases lay in between. The CDR3 length is 12 residues. CDR3 in amino acids: CASSYRGSEQFF. The CDR3 DNA sequence: TGTGCCAGCAGCTATAGGGGTTCTGAGCAGTTCTTC.

The CDR3 DNA sequence: TGTGCCAGCAGTGGACAGGGGGGTGCCCGCGAGCAGTACTTC. Its protein product is CASSGQGGAREQYF. The rearrangement joins TRBV27 to TRBJ2-7; 10 bases agree with TRBD1. The J segment lost 6 bases and the V segment lost 5 bases, leaving 7 bases of the junction unmatched. The CDR3 extends over 14 amino acids. Per the germline V gene, CDR1 is MNHEY and CDR2 is SMNVEV (reference sequence).

V is TRBV4-3 and J is TRBJ2-3; D uncertain. Germline V CDR1 and CDR2: LGHNA, YSLEER. V was pared by 0 bases and J by 4 bases, with 5 bases between. The CDR3 contains 13 residues. Here the CDR3 reads CASSQEGADTQYF. The CDR3 DNA sequence: TGCGCCAGCAGCCAAGAGGGTGCAGATACGCAGTATTTT.

This clone was counted a few times. This sequence joins TRBV20-1 and TRBJ2-1; D possibly corresponds to TRBD2 (5 bases). The CDR3 covers 11 residues. Per germline, CDR1 DFQATT and CDR2 SNEGSKA (reference sequence). V was cut by 7 bases and J by 5 bases, with 9 bases left in between. The CDR3 region has the DNA TGCAGTGGTAGCGCGCACAATGAGCAGTTCTTC. Its protein is CSGSAHNEQFF.

The chain has TRBV9 and TRBJ2-1; D unresolved. Per the germline V gene, CDR1 is SGDLS and CDR2 is YYNGEE. V lost 4 bases, J lost 3 bases, and 11 bases lay in between. This CDR3 spans 14 amino acids. The CDR3 coding sequence is TGTGCCAGCAGCCCTACTTCTGACTACAATGAGCAGTTCTTC. It encodes CASSPTSDYNEQFF.

The CDR3: CSVGRGPQHF. CDR3 nucleotide sequence: TGCAGCGTGGGGCGGGGGCCCCAGCATTTT. The V and J genes are TRBV29-1 and TRBJ1-5; weak D call: TRBD1 (5 bases). CDR3 length: 10 amino acids. The germline gives CDR1 SQVTM, CDR2 ANQGSEA. The V gene lost 6 bases and the J gene lost 9 bases, with 9 bases spanning the gap. The full variable domain, its missing parts supplied by reference TRBV29-1 and TRBJ1-5, is SAVISQKPSRDICQRGTSLTIQCQVDSQVTMMFWYRQQPGQSLTLIATANQGSEATYESGFVIDKFPISRPNLTFSTLTVSNMSPEDSSIYLCSVGRGPQHFGDGTRLSIL.

The chain joins TRBV15 to TRBJ1-1, with D possibly matching TRBD1 (5 bases). The germline V and J ends were trimmed by 2 bases and 8 bases, with 15 bases remaining between them. Germline CDR1 is LNHNV and CDR2 is YYDKDF (reference sequence). This CDR3 has 14 residues. CDR3 bases: TGTGCCACCAGCAGAAACCTGGACACCGAAGAAGCTTTCTTT. Protein sequence: CATSRNLDTEEAFF.

The chain uses TRBV7-3 and TRBJ2-1; D call uncertain. The CDR3 spans 15 residues. Trimming stripped 1 base from V and 8 bases from J, with 15 bases between. The germline gives CDR1 SGHTA, CDR2 FQGTGA. CDR3 region: CASSLRLNIGDEQFF. CDR3 in DNA: TGTGCCAGCAGCTTAAGACTGAACATTGGGGATGAGCAGTTCTTC.

The V call is TRBV18, the J call TRBJ1-1, with unresolved D. The V end was cut by 3 bases, the J end by 0 bases, with 5 bases between. This CDR3 spans 13 amino acids. Germline assignment: CDR1 KGHSH and CDR2 LQKENI. CDR3 residues: CASSPIMNTEAFF. As DNA, the CDR3 is TGTGCCAGCTCACCTATAATGAACACTGAAGCTTTCTTT.